This T cell receptor (beta chain) was sequenced during a study of early T cells in non-severe SARS-CoV-2 infection. Study information: Chains were unpaired, as sequencing was done on bulk RNA from unsorted whole blood.

The CDR3 has 18 amino acids. V gave up 4 bases and J gave up 2 bases, with 21 bases separating them. Looked up from germline, CDR1 is SGHNT and CDR2 is YENEEA. Each cDNA molecule carried a unique molecular identifier. TCRdb reprocessed the 5' RACE reads via MiXCR and lists one record per CDR3 protein. The sample consists of about 26,000 distinct CDR3 sequences, approximately 4.1% of them appearing once. The sequencing input was whole blood. V is TRBV11-3 and J is TRBJ1-3, with D unresolved. The TCR comes from an adult who was a healthcare worker with PCR-confirmed SARS-CoV-2 infection or an uninfected control (not recorded which). The CDR3 reads CASSCSACVETPGNTIYF. The CDR3 bases are TGTGCCAGCAGCTGTTCGGCTTGTGTAGAGACCCCTGGAAACACCATATATTTT.